This T cell receptor (beta chain) was identified in a study of T cell clonality in common variable immunodeficiency. Using immunoSEQ multiplex PCR, the repertoire was profiled, and TCRdb retains in-frame clones only, with some absent. The sample is made up of about 28,000 clones, none counted only once. Study-level points and caveats: Reportedly, TCR beta sequences from common variable immunodeficiency showed fewer deletions and N-nucleotide insertions. CVID subjects shared fewer TCRbeta clones than healthy controls did. TCRbeta clonality was increased in CVID versus healthy controls. Links between repertoire features and CVID complications were heterogeneity-limited.

This CDR3 has 14 residues. The V and J ends lost 10 bases and 5 bases, in that order; junction bases with no gene match: 10. This clone was counted many times. Its matching antigen is unknown. With the read ending 3 residues before the CDR3 end, the germline J gene is used to fill in that end. The specimen was peripheral blood mononuclear cells. This clonotype was sampled from a person aged 18 to 69 in good health. The V call is TRBV6-7, the J call TRBJ1-4; 7 bases agree with TRBD1. TRBV6-7 is treated as an ORF (open reading frame) with a function not yet certain. The CDR3 bases that were read are TGTGCCACCCTCAATCGACAGGGAAATGAAAAA. Its protein product is CATLNRQGNEK. In full, the CDR3 reads CATLNRQGNEKLFF.